The 16 T cell receptor beta chains below come from one sample, sequenced in a study of blood T cell repertoires in COVID-19. Some clones are missing from TCRdb's copy, which holds only in-frame ones; the method was immunoSEQ multiplex PCR. The sample holds 300,000 to 400,000 clones, around 86% seen once. Sequences were obtained from PBMCs or T cells enriched from blood (not recorded which). The receptors were sampled from a woman aged 40-49 years with acute COVID-19.

The V and J genes are TRBV7-9 and TRBJ2-7, with 7 bases that match TRBD2. Looked up from germline, CDR1 is SEHNR and CDR2 is FQNEAQ (reference sequence). CDR3 length equals 14 residues. Germline trimming cut 6 bases from V and 2 bases from J; bases unmatched to any gene: 7. The CDR3 sequence is CASRDERGPYEQYF. In DNA form, the CDR3 reads TGTGCCAGCAGGGATGAGCGGGGACCCTACGAGCAGTACTTC.

The rearrangement joins TRBV9 to TRBJ1-3; D is undetermined. The CDR3 loop spans 15 amino acids. V was shortened by 2 bases and J by 0 bases, with 9 bases between the two germline ends. The germline gives CDR1 SGDLS, CDR2 YYNGEE. CDR3 bases: TGTGCCAGCAGCGTTAATCTACTCTCTGGAAACACCATATATTTT. Residues: CASSVNLLSGNTIYF. Filled out from reference TRBV9 and TRBJ1-3, the complete variable domain reads DSGVTQTPKHLITATGQRVTLRCSPRSGDLSVYWYQQSLDQGLQFLIQYYNGEERAKGNILERFSAQQFPDLHSELNLSSLELGDSALYFCASSVNLLSGNTIYFGEGSWLTVV.

As for this clone: The junction and the germline gene differ at one end; a read error may be behind it. The CDR3 region is CASSEGPRGGYTF. The CDR3 DNA sequence: TGTGCCAGCAGCGAAGGGCCACGCGGTGGCTACACCTTC. The chain uses TRBV2 and TRBJ1-2; D unclear. Germline V CDR1 and CDR2: SNHLY, FYNNEI. The length of the CDR3 is 13 residues.

The V and J genes are TRBV3-1 (or the pseudogene TRBV3-2) and TRBJ2-3; D might be TRBD2 (6 bases). CDR3 size: 17 residues. The V end was cut by 0 bases, the J end by 4 bases, with 17 bases between. The germline gives CDR1 LGHDT, CDR2 YNNKEL (reference sequence). DNA of the CDR3: TGTGCCAGCAGCCAAGAGGGATTTGCGGGATCAGCAGATACGCAGTATTTT. Encoded protein: CASSQEGFAGSADTQYF.

The chain couples TRBV19 to TRBJ1-1; 7 nucleotides line up with TRBD1. The V and J ends lost 1 base and 4 bases, in that order; junction bases with no gene match: 6. CDR1 LNHDA and CDR2 SQIVND come from the germline V gene (reference sequence). This CDR3 has 15 amino acids. The CDR3 is CASSIAQTGPTEAFF. CDR3 in DNA: TGTGCCAGTAGTATAGCCCAGACAGGGCCCACTGAAGCTTTCTTT.

This clone was found many times. The CDR3 DNA reads as TGTGCCAGCAGCCAGGATACAGGGTACTCTGGAAACACCATATATTTT. This translates into CASSQDTGYSGNTIYF. This chain uses TRBV4-2 with TRBJ1-3, with a weak D call TRBD1 (6 bases). The V gene lost 3 bases and the J gene lost 0 bases, with 12 bases spanning the gap. The CDR3 sequence is 16 residues long. Germline V gene sequence: CDR1 LGHNA, CDR2 YNFKEQ.

At least ten counts were recorded for this clone. The chain has TRBV27 and TRBJ2-4, with no clear D. The V end lost 3 bases, the J end lost 0 bases, and 12 bases lay between the germline ends. CDR3 length: 16 residues. Germline V gene lookup returns CDR1 MNHEY and CDR2 SMNVEV (reference sequence). The CDR3 here is CASSLNSNLAKNIQYF. CDR3 sequence (DNA): TGTGCCAGCAGTTTGAACAGCAATCTAGCCAAAAACATTCAGTACTTC.

CDR3 sequence (DNA): TGTGCCAGCAGCCAAGATCGGCTAGCGGGTACAGATACGCAGTATTTT. This gives the protein CASSQDRLAGTDTQYF. V gene TRBV3-1 (or the pseudogene TRBV3-2) combines with J gene TRBJ2-3; TRBD2 agrees at 8 bases. V shed 0 bases and J 3 bases; nucleotides not matched to a gene: 5. Germline V gene sequence: CDR1 LGHDT, CDR2 YNNKEL (reference sequence). The CDR3 has 16 residues.

This chain links TRBV19 with TRBJ1-5; TRBD1 matches at 9 bases. Germline lookup yields CDR1 LNHDA and CDR2 SQIVND (reference sequence). Unmatched junction bases numbered 10, after V lost 6 bases and J lost 1 base. This CDR3 has 17 amino acids. The CDR3 reads CASSLYTGGASNQPQHF. DNA of the CDR3: TGTGCCAGTAGCCTATATACAGGGGGCGCGAGCAATCAGCCCCAGCATTTT. The full variable domain, its missing parts supplied by reference TRBV19 and TRBJ1-5, is DGGITQSPKYLFRKEGQNVTLSCEQNLNHDAMYWYRQDPGQGLRLIYYSQIVNDFQKGDIAEGYSVSREKKESFPLTVTSAQKNPTAFYLCASSLYTGGASNQPQHFGDGTRLSIL.

This chain uses TRBV29-1 with TRBJ2-5, with TRBD1 matching 7 bases. This CDR3 spans 14 amino acids. V was clipped by 5 bases and J by 1 base; unmatched bases: 7. The germline V gene has CDR1 SQVTM and CDR2 ANQGSEA. CDR3 bases: TGCAGCGTTAAACAGGGGATTGCCCAAGAGACCCAGTACTTC. Its translation is CSVKQGIAQETQYF.

The rearrangement uses TRBV5-1 and TRBJ1-1; D not certain. Germline V CDR1 and CDR2: SGHRS, YFSETQ. The CDR3 loop spans 15 amino acids. V lost 4 bases and J lost 0, with 13 bases in between. CDR3 DNA: TGCGCCAGCAGCCCCGGAGGTAGCCTGAACACTGAAGCTTTCTTT. Protein: CASSPGGSLNTEAFF. The complete variable domain, with remaining parts taken from reference TRBV5-1 and TRBJ1-1, reads KAGVTQTPRYLIKTRGQQVTLSCSPISGHRSVSWYQQTPGQGLQFLFEYFSETQRNKGNFPGRFSGRQFSNSRSEMNVSTLELGDSALYLCASSPGGSLNTEAFFGQGTRLTVV.

V usage is TRBV4-3 and J usage is TRBJ1-1; D gene uncertain. The CDR3 contains 13 residues. The ends were cut back, 4 bases at V and 0 bases at J, with 6 bases in the middle. Germline CDR1 reads LGHNA; CDR2 reads YSLEER. CDR3 DNA: TGCGCCAGCAGCCGGAGCCTGAACACTGAAGCTTTCTTT. It yields the protein CASSRSLNTEAFF.

The chain links TRBV9 to TRBJ1-1; 8 bases align to TRBD1. V shed 4 bases, J shed 8 bases, and the junction held 4 bases outside the gene matches. The germline CDR1 and CDR2 sequences are SGDLS and YYNGEE. CDR3 length equals 12 residues. CDR3 residues: CASSPDRGEAFF. CDR3 nucleotides: TGTGCCAGCAGCCCCGACAGGGGCGAAGCTTTCTTT.

V usage is TRBV21-1 and J usage is TRBJ2-3; the table gives TRBD2 as D, unverified against the DNA. TRBV21-1 is a pseudogene segment. CDR3 size: 13 residues. Here the CDR3 reads CASSKVSTDTQYF. CDR3 sequence (DNA): TGTGCCAGCAGCAAAGTCTCCACAGATACGCAGTATTTT.

This rearrangement joins TRBV7-3 to TRBJ2-3; tentatively, D is TRBD2 (5 bases). Germline CDR1 reads SGHTA; CDR2 reads FQGTGA. This CDR3 is built from 16 residues. V lost 3 bases, J lost 1 base, and 14 bases lay in between. CDR3 sequence (DNA): TGTGCCAGCAGCTTGGGAGCGGACGTCGGCACAGATACGCAGTATTTT. It is translated as CASSLGADVGTDTQYF.

The chain combines TRBV4-3 with TRBJ2-7, with a possible D match to TRBD2 (5 bases). With 2 bases removed from V and 1 base from J, the gap between germline ends came to 15 bases. CDR3 size: 16 residues. Per germline, CDR1 LGHNA and CDR2 YSLEER. CDR3 region: CASSQSADSTSYEQYF. DNA of the CDR3: TGCGCCAGCAGCCAAAGTGCGGACTCGACTTCCTACGAGCAGTACTTC.